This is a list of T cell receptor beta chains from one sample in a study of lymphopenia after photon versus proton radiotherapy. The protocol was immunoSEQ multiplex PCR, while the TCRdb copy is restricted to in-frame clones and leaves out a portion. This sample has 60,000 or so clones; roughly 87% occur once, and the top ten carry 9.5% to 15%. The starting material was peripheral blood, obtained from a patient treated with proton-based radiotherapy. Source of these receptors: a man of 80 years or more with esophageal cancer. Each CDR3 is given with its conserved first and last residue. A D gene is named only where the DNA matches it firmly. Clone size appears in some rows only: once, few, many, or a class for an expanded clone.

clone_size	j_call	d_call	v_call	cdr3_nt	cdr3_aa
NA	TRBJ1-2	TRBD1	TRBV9	TGTGCCAGCAGGACAACAGGGGGCGAAGGCTACACCTTC	CASRTTGGEGYTF
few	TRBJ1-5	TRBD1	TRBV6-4	TGTGCCAGCAGTGAAACAGGGGGAGGTGGTCAGCCCCAGCATTTT	CASSETGGGGQPQHF
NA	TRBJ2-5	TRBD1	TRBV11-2	TGTGCCAGCAGCCGGGACAGCTCGATCCAGTACCAAGAGACCCAGTACTTC	CASSRDSSIQYQETQYF
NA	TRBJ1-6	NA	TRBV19	TGTGCCAGCTCCCTAAGGGGGAATTCACCCCTCCACTTT	CASSLRGNSPLHF
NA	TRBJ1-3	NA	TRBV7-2	TGTGCCAGCAGCTTCACAGCAGGGAGTGGAAACACCATATATTTT	CASSFTAGSGNTIYF
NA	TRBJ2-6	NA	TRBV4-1	TGCGCCAGCAGCCAAAGGTCCAAAGGACTACCTTACTCTGGGGCCAACGTCCTGACTTTC	CASSQRSKGLPYSGANVLTF
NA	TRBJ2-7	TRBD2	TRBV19	TGTGCCAGTAGTCCGTCGTCACTAGCGGGAGCAATCGAGCAGTACTTC	CASSPSSLAGAIEQYF
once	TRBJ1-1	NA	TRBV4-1	TGCGCCAGCAGCCAAGATCCCGGCAGCTTGAACACTGAAGCTTTCTTT	CASSQDPGSLNTEAFF
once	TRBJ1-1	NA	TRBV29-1	TGCAGCGTTGGGTCCGGGGCTCAGAACACTGAAGCTTTCTTT	CSVGSGAQNTEAFF
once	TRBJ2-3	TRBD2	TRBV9	TGTGCCAGCAGCGGCAGCGGGGGGGCCAAGACAGATACGCAGTATTTT	CASSGSGGAKTDTQYF
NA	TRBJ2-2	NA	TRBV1	TGCACCAGCAGTGCCCCCGGGACCCACACCGGGGAGCTGTTTTTT	CTSSAPGTHTGELFF
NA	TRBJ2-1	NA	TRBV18	TGTGCCAGCTCACCCCAGGGTTACGGGTTTGCTGAGCAGTTCTTC	CASSPQGYGFAEQFF
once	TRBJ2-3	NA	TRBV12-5	TGTGCTAGTGGCATTCTAGCCAATACGCAGTATTTT	CASGILANTQYF
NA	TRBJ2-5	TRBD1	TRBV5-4	TGTGCCAGCACCTCGGGACAGCAAGAGACCCAGTACTTC	CASTSGQQETQYF
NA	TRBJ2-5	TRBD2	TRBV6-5	TGTGCCAGCACCCCCACAGGGACTAGCAGGCAGACCCAGTACTTC	CASTPTGTSRQTQYF
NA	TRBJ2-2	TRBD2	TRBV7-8	TGTGCCAGCAGCTCGTCGACTAGCGGGATCACCGGGGAGCTGTTTTTT	CASSSSTSGITGELFF
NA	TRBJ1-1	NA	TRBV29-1	TGCAGCGTTGTAAGGCAGGGGATGAACACTGAAGCTTTCTTT	CSVVRQGMNTEAFF
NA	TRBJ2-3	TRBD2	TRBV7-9	TGTGCCAGCAGCTCACTAGCGGGAGAGACAGATACGCAGTATTTT	CASSSLAGETDTQYF
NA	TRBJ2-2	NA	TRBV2	TGTGCCACCCATCGGGAGCTCCGAACAGACACCGGGGAGCTGTTTTTT	CATHRELRTDTGELFF
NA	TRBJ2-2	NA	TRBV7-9	TGTGCCAGCAGCTTAGCGGGGGGACGGACCGGGGAGCTGTTTTTT	CASSLAGGRTGELFF
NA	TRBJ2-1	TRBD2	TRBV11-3	TGTGCCAGCAGCTTAGATTTGGCTAGCGGGGAGCAGTTCTTC	CASSLDLASGEQFF
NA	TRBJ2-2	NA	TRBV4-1	TGCGCCAGCAGCCAAGCGGGGGGCAAGAAGGGGGAGCTGTTTTTT	CASSQAGGKKGELFF
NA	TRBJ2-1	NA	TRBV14	TGTGCCAGCAGTCGATGGGCCTTAGGGGACAATGAGCAGTTCTTC	CASSRWALGDNEQFF
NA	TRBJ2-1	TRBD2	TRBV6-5	TGTGCCAGCAGAAAACGCGGGGGGACCTACAATGAGCAGTTCTTC	CASRKRGGTYNEQFF
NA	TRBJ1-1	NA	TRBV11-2	TGTGCCAGCAGCTTAGAGGGCCAGATGAACACTGAAGCTTTCTTT	CASSLEGQMNTEAFF
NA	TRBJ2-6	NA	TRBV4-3	TGCGCCAGCAGCCAAGTAGGGAACTCTGGGGCCAACGTCCTGACTTTC	CASSQVGNSGANVLTF
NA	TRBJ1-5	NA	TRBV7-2	TGTGCCAGCAGCTTAGTCCTGGGTAACAATCAGCCCCAGCATTTT	CASSLVLGNNQPQHF
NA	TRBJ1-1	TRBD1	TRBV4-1	TGCGCCAGCAGCCAAGCGACAGGGTATTCTGAAGCTTTCTTT	CASSQATGYSEAFF
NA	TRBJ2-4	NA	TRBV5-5	TGTGCCAGCTTTAGGAATGTGAACATTCAGTACTTC	CASFRNVNIQYF
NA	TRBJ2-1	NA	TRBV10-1	TGCGCCAGCGGAGACAGCTACAATGAGCAGTTCTTC	CASGDSYNEQFF
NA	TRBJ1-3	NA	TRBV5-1	TGCGCCAGCAGCTTGGGAGGGTCCGGAAACACCATATATTTT	CASSLGGSGNTIYF
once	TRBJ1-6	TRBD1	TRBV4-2	TGTGCCAGCAGCCGAATTGGACAGGGGGGTTCTGGCTCGTATAATTCACCCCTCCACTTT	CASSRIGQGGSGSYNSPLHF
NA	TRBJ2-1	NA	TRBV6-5	TGTGCCAGCAGTTACGACCGGTTGAGCTCCTACAATGAGCAGTTCTTC	CASSYDRLSSYNEQFF
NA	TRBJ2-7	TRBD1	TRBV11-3	TGTGCCAGCAGCTTAAGCCCGACAGGGGGCGAGCAGTACTTC	CASSLSPTGGEQYF
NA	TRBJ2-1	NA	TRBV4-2	TGTGCCAGCAGCCTAAGTCCTCTAGTAGCCTACACTGAGCAGTTCTTC	CASSLSPLVAYTEQFF
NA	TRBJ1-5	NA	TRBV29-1	TGCAGCGTTGGAGGGGGTAGCAATCAGCCCCAGCATTTT	CSVGGGSNQPQHF
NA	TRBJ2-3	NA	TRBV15	TGTGCCATAGGCAACGGGGGCGTTGGATATACGCAGTATTTT	CAIGNGGVGYTQYF
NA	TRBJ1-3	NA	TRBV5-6	TGTGCCAGCAGCGGCCGGGCTCGAAACACCATATATTTT	CASSGRARNTIYF
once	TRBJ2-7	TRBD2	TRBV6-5	TGTGCCAGCAGCCTCCTGGACAGCGGGAGAGCCGAGCAGTACTTC	CASSLLDSGRAEQYF
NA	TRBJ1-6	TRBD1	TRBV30	TGTGCCTGGAAGGGGGCAATGGGCTCCTATAATTCACCCCTCCACTTT	CAWKGAMGSYNSPLHF
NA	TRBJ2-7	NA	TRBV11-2	TGTGCCAGCAGCTTAGGGGCAGGGATATCCTACGAGCAGTACTTC	CASSLGAGISYEQYF
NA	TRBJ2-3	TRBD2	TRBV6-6	TGTGCCAGCAGTTACTCCGGGGGGTCTGTGGATACGCAGTATTTT	CASSYSGGSVDTQYF
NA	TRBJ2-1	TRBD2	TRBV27	TGTGCCAGCAGTTTATTGGGGACTACTGCCTACAATGAGCAGTTCTTC	CASSLLGTTAYNEQFF
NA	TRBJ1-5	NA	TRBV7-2	TGTGCCAGCAGCTTAGCAGGTCAGCCCCAGCATTTT	CASSLAGQPQHF
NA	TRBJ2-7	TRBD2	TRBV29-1	TGCAGCGCAGACCTAGCGGGCCGCACCTACGAGCAGTACTTC	CSADLAGRTYEQYF
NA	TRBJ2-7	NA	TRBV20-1	TGCAGTGCTAGAGAGCAGTACGAGCAGTACTTC	CSAREQYEQYF